This TCR beta chain comes out of a study of OX40 agonist ivuxolimab in advanced cancers. Study-wide context: Ivuxolimab was a fully human IgG2 agonistic monoclonal antibody targeting the costimulatory receptor OX40 (CD134). In the dose-escalation cohort, more than 75% of patients were male, and the mean age was approximately 60 years, with a range of roughly 23 to 85. Of the approximately 53 patients in dose escalation, about 20 had hepatocellular carcinoma, about 15 had melanoma, 9 had renal cell carcinoma and 9 had head and neck cancer. The paper covers the monotherapy dose-escalation part of the phase I ivuxolimab trial, which included N ≈ 50 patients. Intravenous ivuxolimab was administered to patients every 2 weeks at six dose levels: 0.01, 0.1, 0.3, 1.5, 3 and 10 mg/kg. The purpose of peripheral TCRbeta sequencing was to test whether ivuxolimab changed TCR sequence diversity and led to clonal T-cell expansion. Prior anti-PD-1, anti-PD-L1 or anti-CTLA-4 therapy was permitted, and approximately 39% of dose-escalation patients had received checkpoint inhibitors. Partial responses occurred in three dose-escalation patients: two with cutaneous melanoma and one with hepatocellular carcinoma.

On this clone: Its antigen is not yet known. Base qualities are not at hand, and no much larger clone is one base apart.

Patients with autoimmune disease history or receiving systemic immunosuppression were excluded from the trial. Peripheral blood for TCR sequencing was collected from all dose cohorts at baseline, on cycle 4 day 1, and on cycle 7 day 1. The samples were drawn from a first-in-human, open-label, multicenter phase I dose-escalation trial of ivuxolimab. Adults with locally advanced or metastatic head and neck squamous cell, hepatocellular, melanoma or renal cell carcinoma were enrolled in the trial. Before TCR sequencing, CD4+ T cells and CD8+ T cells from peripheral blood were sorted into separate populations. The full study reports these points: Low levels of normalized T-cell clonal expansion were also seen in some patients who did not respond. At doses of 0.1 to 3.0 mg/kg, clonal expansion of both CD4+ and CD8+ blood T cells was observed from baseline to week 6. In the 0.1-3.0 mg/kg groups, partial responders were among the patients with the lowest normalized peripheral clonal expansion, particularly in CD8+ T cells. After ivuxolimab, expanded clones were on average more numerous among CD8+ T cells than among CD4+ T cells. Antigen specificity was not determined for the clonally expanded peripheral T cells.

For sequencing of the TCRbeta CDR3 region, genomic DNA was extracted from the sorted cells. TCRbeta CDR3 regions were sequenced using the immunoSEQ Assay. TCRdb carries this immuneACCESS record with in-frame sequences only. Its versions omit some clonotypes, under half of them owing to an unresolved V gene in the studies checked, with the rest unexplained. The sample records about 74,000 clones, over 80% of which are singletons. The biggest ten clones account for about 5.9% of the sample. Sequencing was performed on CD4+ or CD8+ T cells sorted from blood, taken in a trial of the OX40 agonist ivuxolimab. The clonotype was recovered from an adult with an advanced solid tumor such as melanoma, head and neck, liver or kidney cancer.

The CDR3 corresponds to CASSHQGNGANVLTF. DNA sequence: TGTGCCAGCAGCCATCAGGGGAACGGGGCCAACGTCCTGACTTTC. The chain uses TRBV9 and TRBJ2-6; perhaps TRBD1 is the D gene, with 6 bases matching. The junction shows trimming of 4 bases on V and 4 bases on J, plus 12 bases between the germline ends. CDR1 and CDR2 were assigned from the germline V gene as SGDLS and YYNGEE. The CDR3 contains 15 residues, cysteine and phenylalanine counted. Of all the DNA, just the CDR3 is kept, 45 bases in frame from base 1.